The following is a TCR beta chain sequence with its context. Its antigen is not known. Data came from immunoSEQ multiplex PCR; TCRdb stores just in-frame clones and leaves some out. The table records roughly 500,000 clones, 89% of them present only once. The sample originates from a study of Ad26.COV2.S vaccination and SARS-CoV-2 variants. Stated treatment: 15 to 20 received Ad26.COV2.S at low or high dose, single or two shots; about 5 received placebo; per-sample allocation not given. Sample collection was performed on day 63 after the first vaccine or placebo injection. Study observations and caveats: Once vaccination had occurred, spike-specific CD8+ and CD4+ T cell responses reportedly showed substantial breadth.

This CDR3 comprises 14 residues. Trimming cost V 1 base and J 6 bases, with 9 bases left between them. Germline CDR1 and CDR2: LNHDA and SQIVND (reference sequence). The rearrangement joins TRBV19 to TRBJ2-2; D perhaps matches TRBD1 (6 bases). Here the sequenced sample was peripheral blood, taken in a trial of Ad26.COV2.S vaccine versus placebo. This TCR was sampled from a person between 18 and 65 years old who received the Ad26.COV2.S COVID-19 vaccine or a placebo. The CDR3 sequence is CASSIVEGAGELFF. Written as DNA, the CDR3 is TGTGCCAGTAGTATAGTAGAGGGGGCCGGGGAGCTGTTTTTT. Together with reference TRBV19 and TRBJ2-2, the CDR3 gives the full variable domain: DGGITQSPKYLFRKEGQNVTLSCEQNLNHDAMYWYRQDPGQGLRLIYYSQIVNDFQKGDIAEGYSVSREKKESFPLTVTSAQKNPTAFYLCASSIVEGAGELFFGEGSRLTVL.